This T cell receptor (beta chain) was obtained from a study of Ad26.COV2.S vaccination and SARS-CoV-2 variants. Points on this clone: Its antigen is as yet unknown.

As to treatment: over 15 received Ad26.COV2.S at low or high dose, single or two shots; 5 received placebo; per-sample allocation not given. Sampling was done on day 63 after the first vaccine or placebo injection. The method was immunoSEQ multiplex PCR; TCRdb's version includes in-frame clones alone and lacks a portion of them. Of 200,000 to 300,000 clones in the sample, around nine tenths were seen once. Germline V gene lookup returns CDR1 SEHNR and CDR2 FQNEAQ (reference sequence). Trimming pared 7 bases from V and 2 bases from J, leaving 7 bases between. The CDR3 is made up of 12 amino acids. Overall study findings and caveats: Whether participants received vaccine or placebo, their non-spike TCR breadth was similar.

The sequence was obtained from a person between 18 and 60 years old who received the Ad26.COV2.S COVID-19 vaccine or a placebo. This material consisted of peripheral blood, taken in a trial of Ad26.COV2.S vaccine versus placebo. The genes are TRBV7-9 and TRBJ2-3; D might be TRBD2 (6 bases). The CDR3, as DNA: TGTGCCAGCACGGGGGTCACAGATACGCAGTATTTT. Encoded protein: CASTGVTDTQYF.